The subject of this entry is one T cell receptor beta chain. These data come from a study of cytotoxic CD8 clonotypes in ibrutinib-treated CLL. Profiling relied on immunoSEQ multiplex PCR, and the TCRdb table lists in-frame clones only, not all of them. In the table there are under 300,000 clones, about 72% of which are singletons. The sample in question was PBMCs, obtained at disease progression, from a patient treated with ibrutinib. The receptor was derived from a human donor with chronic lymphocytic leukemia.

DNA for the CDR3: TGTGCCAGCAGCTTAGCGGGGCCGGAAGATGGCTACACCTTC. It yields the protein CASSLAGPEDGYTF. The chain joins TRBV7-6 to TRBJ1-2, with D perhaps TRBD1 (5 bases). Germline values: CDR1 SGHVS, CDR2 FNYEAQ. V lost 0 bases, J lost 6 bases, and 11 bases lay in between. The CDR3 length is 14 residues.